This record covers a single T cell receptor (beta chain). Its recognized antigen is unknown. Base-call qualities are not available, and no considerably larger clone is one nucleotide away. These data come from a study of cytomegalovirus exposure and HLA in healthy donors (dated by TCRdb to 2017 to 2019). As for the study more broadly: In an earlier analysis of roughly 500 of the donors, 250 to 350 Gb of sequence data and 90 million to 120 million unique TCR beta sequences from 150 million to 200 million T cells were reported. Of the 300 to 500 genotyped donors, 65% to 90% were placed in the genetic ancestry cluster associated with self-reported Caucasian donors. A later genetic analysis used genome-wide SNP genotypes for about 60% of the 666 donors, treating that subset as a discovery cohort. Along with the approximately 670-subject first cohort, a separate validation cohort of over a hundred different subjects was used. The study aimed to test whether signatures of past pathogen exposure could be identified by cataloging public T cell receptors. Donor age, sex, ethnicity and CMV serostatus were collected together with the repertoire data. HLA typing included class I and class II loci at four-digit resolution. Rather than using new phenotypic data, the later analysis identified candidate immune exposures from TCR beta sequences and from how often those sequences occurred across donors. The study profiled the T cell repertoires of 500 to 800 subjects by immunosequencing and related them to cytomegalovirus serostatus. Across 300 to 500 genotyped donors of the cohort, an average of approximately 220,000 unique TCR beta nucleotide sequences per donor were sequenced, and about a sixth of those sequences were non-productive. To study patterns of TCR occurrence, a later analysis re-analyzed previously published TCR beta repertoires from 650 to 750 donors and added high-resolution HLA genotyping. To decide whether each TCR beta V gene segment behaved as functional or pseudogenic, an earlier analysis of approximately 600 of the donors relied on high-throughput TCR beta sequencing. The study combined high-throughput TCR immunosequencing, statistical association of individual TCRs with disease status, and machine learning to predict cytomegalovirus infection status. Because of strong linkage in the cohort, five DR-DQ haplotypes were treated as single units for association and clustering. Typing coverage varied by locus: roughly 620-630 donors for A, B, C, DRB1 and DQB1; approximately 560 for DQA1; over 600 for DPA1; around 490 for DPB1. Roughly 300 gigabases of sequencing data and approximately 84 million unique TCR sequences were included in an early release covering about 700 HLA-typed donors. Every repertoire in the discovery cohort had been generated on one and the same sequencing platform. Summary of the overall study and its limitations: Presence/absence analyses assumed roughly uniform sequencing depth across donors, an assumption that may not hold. According to a later analysis, parvovirus B19, influenza, CMV and Epstein-Barr virus appeared linked to several top co-occurrence clusters. Because counts were too low, about 18 rarely observed V segments, including chromosome 9 orphons, were left out of the earlier analysis of 587 of the donors. The cohort was sequenced for TCR beta chains only, and without alpha or paired-chain data the features that could be detected were limited. Because HLA typing was missing for some donors at each locus, association tests included only the typed subset. In the study, approximately 160 TCR beta chains were listed as associated with cytomegalovirus. For the cohort, immune exposure information was limited to CMV serostatus. It was suggested by the authors that the approach could potentially be generalized to other disease states and immunological phenotypes. A few of the identified cytomegalovirus-associated TCR beta chains were confirmed in vitro to be specific for cytomegalovirus antigens. A later analysis found that TCR association rates varied across HLA loci, with DRB1 alleles showing the most associated TCRs and HLA-C alleles the fewest. A later analysis found that HLA-associated TCR beta chains were more clonally expanded and had lower generation probabilities than equally common non-associated chains. Linkage disequilibrium might explain the correlated functional status among segregating V segments, but an unknown experimental factor could not be ruled out. In an earlier analysis of 500 to 650 of the donors, most TCR beta V segments appeared in productive rearrangements about 90% or about 30% of the time, broadly matching IMGT annotations. A further reported finding was that TCR beta sequences accurately predicted the HLA-A and HLA-B alleles for most subjects in the first cohort. In both the original and validation cohorts, the classifier was reported to diagnose cytomegalovirus status with high specificity and sensitivity. Assigning TCR associations to individual alleles was difficult when HLA alleles, especially DR and DQ, strongly co-occurred. Most TCR sequences were observed very rarely across donors, whereas some public TCRs were present in many individuals. An association between a missense DCLRE1C variant and V-gene and J-gene trimming of TCR beta chains was found in a later genetic analysis and replicated in an independent cohort. At a false discovery rate of 0.05, a later analysis linked 15,000 to 20,000 TCR beta sequences to specific HLA alleles. A group of highly shared sequence variants was considered likely to be a technical artifact of the sequencing pipeline. In a later genetic analysis, fewer N-insertions in productive TCRs were reported among donors in an Asian-associated ancestry cluster than the approximately 670-donor mean. According to a later analysis, most CMV-associated TCR beta chains appeared to be HLA-restricted, and the HLA associations seemed to be driven largely by CMV exposure.

The cohort consisted of approximately 670 healthy bone marrow donors. At the time of sampling, all cohort members were nominally healthy, though unrecorded immune exposures were likely present. The donor was CMV seronegative and belonged to the group of around 350 seronegative cohort members. Every donor gave a peripheral blood sample, and the peripheral blood mononuclear cells from that sample were used for TCR beta sequencing. Genomic DNA was extracted from the blood cell samples with the Qiagen DNeasy Blood Extraction Kit. The library was prepared using the immunoSEQ multiplex PCR assay. For the multiplex PCR, a mixture combining 60 forward primers for TCR Vbeta segments and 13 reverse primers for TCR Jbeta segments was used. The CDR3 region of rearranged TCR beta genes was amplified from genomic DNA with a multiplex PCR assay. The Illumina HiSeq System was used to sequence the amplified TCR beta libraries as 87-base-pair reads. As for how the authors treated the data: Across the roughly 670 repertoires, a later analysis counted approximately 83 million unique TCR beta chains, roughly 11 million of which were shared by at least two donors. A nearest-neighbor algorithm error-corrected the raw reads and collapsed the reads into unique sequences, merging closely related sequences to remove PCR and sequencing errors. V, D and J gene segments were assigned by aligning CDR3 sequences to IMGT reference sequences. For a sequence to be retained, at least a six-nucleotide match to both a V gene segment and a J gene segment was required. Rearrangements were classified as productive when the CDR3 lacked stop codons and remained in frame with V and J, and all other rearrangements were classified as non-productive. CDR3 was defined according to IMGT convention as the region running from the second conserved V-encoded cysteine to the conserved J-encoded phenylalanine. Sequences without an unambiguous match to a single V gene segment were excluded from the earlier analysis of several hundred of the donors. In an earlier analysis of approximately 500 of the donors, a V segment was called functional when productive rearrangements were above 56.7%, and segregating when the standard deviation between donors exceeded 5%. A statistical classification framework was built for diagnosing cytomegalovirus status from the catalog of TCR beta chain sequences. V and J gene assignment, in a later analysis, came from comparing TCR nucleotide sequences with IMGT/GENE-DB human TR gene sequences. The TCRdist pipeline was used in a later analysis to assign CDR3 sequences and most-parsimonious VDJ recombination scenarios. In a later analysis, each TCR beta chain was defined by its CDR3 amino acid sequence together with its V-gene family, and reads without a unique V-gene family were excluded. To address suspected cross-contamination and a sequencing artifact, a later analysis removed 592 highly shared, low-generation-probability nucleotide sequences. For each public chain, a later analysis derived a clonal expansion index from normalized ranks of inferred template counts within each repertoire. A later analysis computed generation probabilities with a VDJ recombination model fitted to out-of-frame rearrangements, and checked the results against IGoR. Hypergeometric tests were used in a later analysis to score TCR-TCR, TCR-HLA and TCR-CMV co-occurrence, with a repertoire-size bias correction applied to the TCR pairs. To estimate false discovery rates, a later analysis permuted the HLA or CMV assignments 20 times. In a later analysis, co-occurring TCRs were grouped using DBSCAN, with TCRdist sequence similarity added in when clustering inside HLA-allele-positive subsets. Repertoires with fewer than 30,000 or more than 120,000 public chains were left out of co-occurrence clustering, as were a handful of repertoires with anomalous nucleotide sharing. Here the immuneACCESS table is served through TCRdb, limited to in-frame sequences with V and J called. Missing clones are a known gap in these copies; in checked studies unresolved V genes cover under half, and the rest lacks a known reason. The V and J calls and clone size are taken from that table; D and trimming were inferred from the DNA. The sample data list 210,000 or so clones, and roughly 84% of these were observed just once. The ten most abundant clones make up roughly 0.71% of the sample.

The sequencing input was PBMCs. The TCR comes from a boy younger than 10 in good health and CMV-seronegative.

The CDR3 has the sequence CASSEVAGAPRRANTQYF. The DNA sequence follows: TGCGCCAGCAGTGAGGTCGCGGGGGCCCCGCGGAGGGCTAATACGCAGTATTTT. This sequence uses TRBV10-2 and TRBJ2-3; a tentative D call is TRBD2 (7 bases match). The CDR3, from cysteine to phenylalanine, totals 18 residues. Of all the DNA, just the CDR3 is kept, 54 bases in frame from base 1. The germline V gene supplies CDR1 WSHSY and CDR2 SAAADI. V gives up 2 bases and J gives up 7 bases, and the segment between their germline ends measures 25 bases.